This T cell receptor beta chain was profiled in a study of tumor and adjacent non-tumor tissue in lung cancer. Background on the study: Around 4 million productive TCRbeta reads were obtained per sample on average. Study-level points and caveats: Top 100 clones took a larger repertoire share in normal lung. Compared with tumor, normal lung showed significantly lower TCR diversity.

The library came from three nested PCR rounds adapted from ARM-PCR protocols. TCRdb used MiXCR to reprocess the multiplex PCR reads, holding one entry per CDR3 protein. This table holds 65,000 to 75,000 distinct CDR3 sequences, roughly 72% found once. The template was RNA from unsorted bulk tissue. Germline CDR1 and CDR2: SGHDN and FVKESK. Between the trimmed V and J ends, which lost 1 base and 11 bases, there was a span of 12 bases. The CDR3 extends over 14 amino acids. This clonotype was detected many times. Its antigen is unidentified. The J gene is TRBJ1-6, the V gene TRBV14; D call uncertain. Sequenced: lung tumor tissue. This sequence was found in a man aged 60 to 69 with non-small cell lung cancer. The CDR3 loop is CASSQARGGTPLHF. CDR3 nucleotide sequence: TGTGCCAGCAGCCAAGCCCGGGGAGGTACACCCCTCCACTTT.